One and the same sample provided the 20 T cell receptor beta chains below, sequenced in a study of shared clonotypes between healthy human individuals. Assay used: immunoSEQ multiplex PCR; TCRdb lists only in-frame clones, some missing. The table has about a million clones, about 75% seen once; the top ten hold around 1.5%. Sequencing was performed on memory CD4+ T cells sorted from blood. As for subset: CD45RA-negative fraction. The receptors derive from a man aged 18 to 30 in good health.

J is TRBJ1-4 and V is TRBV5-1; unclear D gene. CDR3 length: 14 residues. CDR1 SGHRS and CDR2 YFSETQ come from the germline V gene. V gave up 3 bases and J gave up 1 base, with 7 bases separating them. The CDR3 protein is CASSSSGTNEKLFF. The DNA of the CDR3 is TGCGCCAGCAGCTCTTCCGGAACTAATGAAAAACTGTTTTTT. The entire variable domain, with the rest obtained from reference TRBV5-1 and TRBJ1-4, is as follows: KAGVTQTPRYLIKTRGQQVTLSCSPISGHRSVSWYQQTPGQGLQFLFEYFSETQRNKGNFPGRFSGRQFSNSRSEMNVSTLELGDSALYLCASSSSGTNEKLFFGSGTQLSVL.

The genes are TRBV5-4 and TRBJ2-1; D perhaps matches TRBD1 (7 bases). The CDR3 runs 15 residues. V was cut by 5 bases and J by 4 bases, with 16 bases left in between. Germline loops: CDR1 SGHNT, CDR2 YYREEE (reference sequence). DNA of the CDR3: TGTGCCAGCAGGCGTGAGGCGGGACAGTACAATGAGCAGTTCTTC. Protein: CASRREAGQYNEQFF.

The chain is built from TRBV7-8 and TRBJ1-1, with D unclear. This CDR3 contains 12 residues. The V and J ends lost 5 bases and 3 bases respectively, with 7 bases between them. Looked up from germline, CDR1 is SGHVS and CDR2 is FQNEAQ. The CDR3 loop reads CASSREYTEAFF. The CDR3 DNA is TGTGCCAGCAGCCGTGAGTACACTGAAGCTTTCTTT.

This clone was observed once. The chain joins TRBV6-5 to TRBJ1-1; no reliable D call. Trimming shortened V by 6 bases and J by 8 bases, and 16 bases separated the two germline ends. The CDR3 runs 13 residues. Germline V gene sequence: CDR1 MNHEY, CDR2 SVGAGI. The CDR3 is CASSQGPEREAFF. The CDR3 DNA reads TGTGCCAGCAGCCAAGGTCCGGAGCGGGAAGCTTTCTTT.

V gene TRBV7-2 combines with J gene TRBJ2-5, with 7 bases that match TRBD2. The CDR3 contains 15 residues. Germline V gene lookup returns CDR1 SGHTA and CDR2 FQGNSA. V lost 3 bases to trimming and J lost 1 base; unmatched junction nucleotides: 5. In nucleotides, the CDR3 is TGTGCCAGCAGCTTGGGAGGGAGGGCCCAAGAGACCCAGTACTTC. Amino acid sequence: CASSLGGRAQETQYF.

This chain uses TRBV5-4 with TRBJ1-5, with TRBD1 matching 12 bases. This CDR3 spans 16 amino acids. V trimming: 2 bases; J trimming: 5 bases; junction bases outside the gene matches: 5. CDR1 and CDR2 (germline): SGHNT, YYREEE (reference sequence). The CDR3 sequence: CASSFRDRGLDQPQHF. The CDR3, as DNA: TGTGCCAGCAGCTTCCGGGACAGGGGGCTCGATCAGCCCCAGCATTTT.

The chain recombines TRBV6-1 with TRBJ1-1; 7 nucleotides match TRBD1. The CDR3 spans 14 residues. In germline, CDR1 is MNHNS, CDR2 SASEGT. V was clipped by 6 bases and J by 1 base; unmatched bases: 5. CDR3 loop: CASRRRTGNTEAFF. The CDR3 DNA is TGTGCCAGCAGACGGAGGACAGGGAACACTGAAGCTTTCTTT.

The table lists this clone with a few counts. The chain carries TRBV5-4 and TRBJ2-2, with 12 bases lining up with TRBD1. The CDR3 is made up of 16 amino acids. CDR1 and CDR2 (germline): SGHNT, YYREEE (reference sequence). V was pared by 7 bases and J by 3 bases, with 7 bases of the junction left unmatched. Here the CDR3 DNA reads TGTGCCAGCGGGGCCGGGACAGGGGGCCACACCGGGGAGCTGTTTTTT. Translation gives CASGAGTGGHTGELFF.

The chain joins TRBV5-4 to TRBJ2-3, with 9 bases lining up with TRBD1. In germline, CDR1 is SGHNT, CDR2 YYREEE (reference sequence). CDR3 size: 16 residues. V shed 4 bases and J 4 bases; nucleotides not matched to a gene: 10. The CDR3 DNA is TGTGCCAGCAGCCCCAGGACAGGGGTGATCGCAGATACGCAGTATTTT. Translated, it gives CASSPRTGVIADTQYF.

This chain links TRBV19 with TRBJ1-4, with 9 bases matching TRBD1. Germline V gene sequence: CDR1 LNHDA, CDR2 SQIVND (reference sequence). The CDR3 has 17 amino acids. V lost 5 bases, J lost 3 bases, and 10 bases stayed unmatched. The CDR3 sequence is CASSAWTGEEANEKLFF. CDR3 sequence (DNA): TGTGCCAGTAGTGCCTGGACAGGGGAGGAGGCTAATGAAAAACTGTTTTTT.

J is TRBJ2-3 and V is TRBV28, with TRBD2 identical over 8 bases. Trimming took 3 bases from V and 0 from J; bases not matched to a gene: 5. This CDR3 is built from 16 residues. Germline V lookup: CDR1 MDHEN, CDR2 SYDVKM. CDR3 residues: CASSFTGLGSTDTQYF. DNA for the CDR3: TGTGCCAGCAGTTTTACGGGACTAGGGAGCACAGATACGCAGTATTTT.

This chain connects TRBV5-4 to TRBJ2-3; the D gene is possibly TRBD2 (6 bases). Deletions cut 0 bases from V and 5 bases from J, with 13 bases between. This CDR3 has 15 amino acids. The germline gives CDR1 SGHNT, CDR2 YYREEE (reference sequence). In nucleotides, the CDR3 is TGTGCCAGCAGCTTGGAAGGGGTCGGGGGAGATACGCAGTATTTT. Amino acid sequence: CASSLEGVGGDTQYF.

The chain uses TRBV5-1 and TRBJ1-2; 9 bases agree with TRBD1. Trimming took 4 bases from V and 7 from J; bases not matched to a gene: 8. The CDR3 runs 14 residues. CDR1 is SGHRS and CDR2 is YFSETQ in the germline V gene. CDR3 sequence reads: CASSIGQGTAGYTF. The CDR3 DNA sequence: TGCGCCAGCAGCATCGGACAGGGGACGGCTGGCTACACCTTC.

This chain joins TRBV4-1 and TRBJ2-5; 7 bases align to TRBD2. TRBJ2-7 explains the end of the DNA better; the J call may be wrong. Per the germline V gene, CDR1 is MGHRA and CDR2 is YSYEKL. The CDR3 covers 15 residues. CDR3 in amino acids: CASRGGASGNYEQYF. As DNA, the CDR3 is TGCGCCAGCAGGGGAGGGGCTAGCGGAAACTACGAGCAGTACTTC.

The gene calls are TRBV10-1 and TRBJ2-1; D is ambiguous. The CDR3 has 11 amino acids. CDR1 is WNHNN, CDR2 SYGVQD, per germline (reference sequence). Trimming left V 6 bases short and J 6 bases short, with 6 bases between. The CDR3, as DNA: TGCGCCAGCAGCCCGCCCAATGAGCAGTTCTTC. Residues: CASSPPNEQFF.

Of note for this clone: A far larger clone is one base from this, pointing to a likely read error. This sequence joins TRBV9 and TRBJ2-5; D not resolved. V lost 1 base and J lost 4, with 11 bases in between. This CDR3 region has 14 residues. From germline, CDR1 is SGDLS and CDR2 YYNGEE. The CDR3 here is CASSVTPARETQYF. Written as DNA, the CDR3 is TGTGCCAGCAGCGTAACCCCCGCGAGAGAGACCCAGTACTTC.

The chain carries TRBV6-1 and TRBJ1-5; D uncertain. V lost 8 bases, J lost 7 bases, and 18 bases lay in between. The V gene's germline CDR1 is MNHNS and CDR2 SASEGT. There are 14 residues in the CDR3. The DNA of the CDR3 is TGTGCCAGCCTTCCGGACGGACCGGGGCAGCCCCAGCATTTT. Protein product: CASLPDGPGQPQHF.

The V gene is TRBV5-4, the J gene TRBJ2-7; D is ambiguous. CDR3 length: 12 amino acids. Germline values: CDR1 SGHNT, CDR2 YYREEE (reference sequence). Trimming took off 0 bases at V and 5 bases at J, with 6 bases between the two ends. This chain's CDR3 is CASSLATNEQYF. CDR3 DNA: TGTGCCAGCAGCTTGGCGACAAACGAGCAGTACTTC.

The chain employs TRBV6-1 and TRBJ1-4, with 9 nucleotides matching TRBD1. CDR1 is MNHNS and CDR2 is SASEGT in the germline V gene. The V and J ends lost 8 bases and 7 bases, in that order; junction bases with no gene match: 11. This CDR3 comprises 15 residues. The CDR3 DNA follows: TGTGCCAGCCTCAGGCAACAGGGGGCCGGTGAAAAACTGTTTTTT. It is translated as CASLRQQGAGEKLFF.

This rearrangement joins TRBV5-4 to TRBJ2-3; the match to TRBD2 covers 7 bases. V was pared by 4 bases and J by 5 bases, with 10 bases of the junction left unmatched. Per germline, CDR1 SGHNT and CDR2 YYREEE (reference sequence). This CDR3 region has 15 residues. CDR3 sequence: CASSPQRGSQDTQYF. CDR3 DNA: TGTGCCAGCAGCCCCCAGCGGGGCTCGCAAGATACGCAGTATTTT.